This entry lists 2 T cell receptor beta chains sequenced from one sample in a study of shared clonotypes between healthy human individuals. Sequencing was performed with immunoSEQ multiplex PCR; in TCRdb, only in-frame clones are kept and a portion is missing. This sample has about 1.5 million clones, with 95% to 99% found just once. The specimen sequenced was naive CD4+ T cells sorted from blood. Subset reported: CD45RA+ positively selected. Receptors originate from a man between 25 and 39 years old in good health.

This chain connects TRBV5-1 to TRBJ2-3; possible D gene TRBD2, 5 bases. Germline CDR1 reads SGHRS; CDR2 reads YFSETQ. V lost 0 bases to trimming and J lost 4 bases, with 9 bases between them. This CDR3 has 14 amino acids. For the CDR3, the DNA is TGCGCCAGCAGCTTGGAAGGGAGATCAGATACGCAGTATTTT. It yields the protein CASSLEGRSDTQYF.

The chain uses TRBV2 and TRBJ1-3; unclear D gene. The V gene lost 9 bases and the J gene lost 2 bases, with 14 bases spanning the gap. Germline CDR1 reads SNHLY; CDR2 reads FYNNEI. This CDR3 is built from 14 residues. DNA for the CDR3: TGTGCCAGTGGGTCGGGGAGCACTGGAAACACCATATATTTT. Protein: CASGSGSTGNTIYF.